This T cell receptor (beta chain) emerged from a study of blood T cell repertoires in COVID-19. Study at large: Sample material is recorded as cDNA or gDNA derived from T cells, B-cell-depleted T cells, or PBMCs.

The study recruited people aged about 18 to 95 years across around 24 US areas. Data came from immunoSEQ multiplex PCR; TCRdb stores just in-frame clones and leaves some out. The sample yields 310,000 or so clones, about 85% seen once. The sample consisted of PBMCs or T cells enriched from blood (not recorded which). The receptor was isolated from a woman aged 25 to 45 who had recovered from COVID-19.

DNA of the CDR3: TGTGCCGGCGGGGGACCTAACACTGAAGCTTTCTTT. Its protein is CAGGGPNTEAFF. The V call is TRBV30, the J call TRBJ1-1; weak D call: TRBD1 (5 bases). The CDR3 is 12 amino acids. V was pared by 8 bases and J by 2 bases, with 12 bases between. In germline, CDR1 is GTSNPN, CDR2 SVGIG (reference sequence).